This T cell receptor (beta chain) was observed in a study of blood T cell repertoires in COVID-19. Study-level information: Samples taken during acute and convalescent COVID-19 were collected in the United States, Italy and Spain. Sources were T cells, B-cell-depleted T cells, or PBMCs; the material itself was cDNA or gDNA.

Germline loops: CDR1 MGHRA, CDR2 YSYEKL. The V gene end was trimmed by 0 bases and the J gene end by 8 bases; junction bases not matched to a gene: 14. The CDR3 sequence is 18 residues long. Original processing methods: Amplification from reference gene primers served as the basis for estimated nucleated cell counts. TCRdb's table, derived via immunoSEQ multiplex PCR, lists solely in-frame clones and lacks some. That table gives V, J and clone size, and the DNA gave D and trimming. In the table there are fewer than 300,000 clones, roughly 84% of which are singletons. The chain employs TRBV4-1 and TRBJ2-1; 9 bases fit TRBD1. The TCR was taken from a woman between 18 and 29 years old with acute or convalescent COVID-19. Sequencing was performed on peripheral blood. CDR3 bases: TGCGCCAGCAGCCAAGATCGGTTTGGACAGGGGTTGGTCGATGAGCAGTTCTTC. As protein: CASSQDRFGQGLVDEQFF.